The 25 T cell receptor beta chains below were found in one sample sequenced in a study of T-cell memory formation after mild COVID-19. TCRdb re-called the 5' RACE reads with MiXCR, one entry per CDR3 protein. The sample includes roughly 600,000 distinct CDR3 sequences, under 20% of them seen just once. The material sequenced was PBMCs or a T cell subset sorted from them (not recorded which). The receptors shown here come from an adult woman who had mild COVID-19 (a few samples of this study predate the infection). Cell type and time point are not known.

This clonotype was seen a few times. The chain couples TRBV19 to TRBJ1-2; no clear D. Deletions cut 3 bases from V and 7 bases from J, with 9 bases between. Germline assignment: CDR1 LNHDA and CDR2 SQIVND (reference sequence). The length of the CDR3 is 12 residues. CDR3: CASSIERSGYTF. The CDR3 bases are TGTGCCAGTAGTATTGAGAGGAGTGGCTACACCTTC.

A few counts support this clonotype. The chain is built from TRBV29-1 and TRBJ2-3; D is tentatively TRBD1 or TRBD2 (5 bases each). This CDR3 contains 15 residues. Trimming removed 7 bases from V and 3 bases from J, with 20 bases in between. Germline V gene lookup returns CDR1 SQVTM and CDR2 ANQGSEA. The CDR3 protein is CSATGTAMLTDTQYF. CDR3 coding DNA: TGCAGCGCAACCGGGACGGCAATGCTTACAGATACGCAGTATTTT.

The chain recombines TRBV18 with TRBJ1-3; D unclear. The CDR3 is made up of 17 amino acids. The V gene lost 4 bases and the J gene lost 0 bases, with 16 bases spanning the gap. Germline V CDR1 and CDR2: KGHSH, LQKENI. The CDR3 protein is CASSLDPLFASGNTIYF. CDR3 nucleotides: TGTGCCAGCTCACTAGACCCTCTCTTCGCCTCTGGAAACACCATATATTTT.

This chain connects TRBV10-3 to TRBJ2-7; 10 nucleotides line up with TRBD2. After removal of 4 bases from V and 2 bases from J, the junction contained 5 bases not matched to a gene. CDR1 and CDR2 from the germline V gene are ENHRY and SYGVKD. This CDR3 has 15 residues. The CDR3 nucleotides are TGTGCCATCAGTGGGACTAGCGGACTGCCCTACGAGCAGTACTTC. Translated, it gives CAISGTSGLPYEQYF.

V usage is TRBV5-5 and J usage is TRBJ2-1; 8 nucleotides agree with TRBD2. In germline, CDR1 is SGHKS, CDR2 YYEKEE (reference sequence). V dropped 4 bases and J dropped 4; count of bases not matched to a gene: 16. CDR3 size: 18 residues. The CDR3 loop reads CASSTSSGDQPIYNEQFF. CDR3 nucleotides: TGTGCCAGCAGCACAAGTAGCGGGGACCAACCGATATACAATGAGCAGTTCTTC.

The sample holds a few counts of this clonotype. The chain joins TRBV20-1 to TRBJ2-7; D remains unclear. This CDR3 has 11 amino acids. Germline CDR1 and CDR2: DFQATT and SNEGSKA (reference sequence). The V gene lost 2 bases and the J gene lost 3 bases, with 5 bases spanning the gap. CDR3 protein: CSARSGYEQYF. Written as DNA, the CDR3 is TGCAGTGCTAGATCAGGCTACGAGCAGTACTTC.

In its sample, this clonotype was seen a few times. The J gene is TRBJ2-7, the V gene TRBV6-1, with TRBD2 matching over 7 bases. Germline CDR1 is MNHNS and CDR2 is SASEGT. V was clipped by 0 bases and J by 5 bases; unmatched bases: 7. The CDR3 is made up of 15 amino acids. The CDR3 sequence is CASSEAGGGIDEQYF. Here the CDR3 DNA reads TGTGCCAGCAGTGAAGCGGGGGGAGGGATCGACGAGCAGTACTTC.

The chain couples TRBV30 to TRBJ1-3, with D unresolved. The CDR3 extends over 15 amino acids. The germline V gene has CDR1 GTSNPN and CDR2 SVGIG (reference sequence). Trimming pared 0 bases from V and 2 bases from J, leaving 11 bases between. CDR3 sequence reads: CAWSVLSWAGNTIYF. In nucleotides, the CDR3 is TGTGCCTGGAGTGTGCTGTCCTGGGCTGGAAACACCATATATTTT. The whole variable domain, filled in from reference TRBV30 and TRBJ1-3, reads SQTIHQWPATLVQPVGSPLSLECTVEGTSNPNLYWYRQAAGRGLQLLFYSVGIGQISSEVPQNLSASRPQDRQFILSSKKLLLSDSGFYLCAWSVLSWAGNTIYFGEGSWLTVV.

This clonotype was observed a handful of times. The chain employs TRBV5-1 and TRBJ2-1; TRBD1 is a possible D gene (5 bases). Germline assignment: CDR1 SGHRS and CDR2 YFSETQ. Trimming stripped 5 bases from V and 6 bases from J, with 18 bases between. CDR3 length: 15 residues. The CDR3 loop is CASRPDSLGFNEQFF. The CDR3 nucleotides are TGCGCCAGCAGACCCGACAGTTTGGGCTTCAATGAGCAGTTCTTC.

This chain links TRBV7-9 with TRBJ2-7; 7 positions agree with TRBD1. V was pared by 5 bases and J by 1 base, with 5 bases of the junction left unmatched. Per the germline V gene, CDR1 is SEHNR and CDR2 is FQNEAQ (reference sequence). This CDR3 has 14 residues. CDR3 loop: CASSDAGGSYEQYF. Written as DNA, the CDR3 is TGTGCCAGCAGCGACGCAGGGGGTTCCTACGAGCAGTACTTC.

There are a few counts of this clonotype. The chain recombines TRBV6-6 with TRBJ1-3; the D is unclear. Per germline, CDR1 MNHNY and CDR2 SVGAGI (reference sequence). The CDR3 extends over 20 amino acids. The V end lost 3 bases, the J end lost 1 base, and 25 bases lay between the germline ends. CDR3 sequence reads: CASSYLHTPEPAGSGNTIYF. The CDR3 DNA follows: TGTGCCAGCAGTTATCTGCACACACCCGAGCCGGCCGGATCTGGAAACACCATATATTTT.

The J gene is TRBJ1-4, the V gene TRBV12-3 or TRBV12-4; 7 nucleotides agree with TRBD1. Trimming at V came to 2 bases and at J to 9 bases, leaving 12 bases not matched to a gene. The CDR3 loop spans 16 amino acids. This CDR3 reads CASSLRGGQPRQKLFF. CDR3 nucleotides: TGTGCCAGCAGTTTAAGGGGGGGACAGCCCCGTCAAAAACTGTTTTTT.

CDR3 nucleotides: TGTGCCAGCAGTACAGGGGGCGGGGTATACGAGCAGTACTTC. It is translated as CASSTGGGVYEQYF. The chain joins TRBV11-2 to TRBJ2-7, with TRBD1 identical over 9 bases. Germline trimming cut 6 bases from V and 4 bases from J; bases unmatched to any gene: 7. Germline lookup yields CDR1 SGHAT and CDR2 FQNNGV. The CDR3 is made up of 14 amino acids. Using reference TRBV11-2 and TRBJ2-7 for the parts outside the CDR3, the full variable domain is EAGVAQSPRYKIIEKRQSVAFWCNPISGHATLYWYQQILGQGPKLLIQFQNNGVVDDSQLPKDRFSAERLKGVDSTLKIQPAKLEDSAVYLCASSTGGGVYEQYFGPGTRLTVT.

The rearrangement links TRBV27 to TRBJ2-1, with D perhaps matching TRBD2 (7 bases). The germline V gene has CDR1 MNHEY and CDR2 SMNVEV (reference sequence). The V end was cut by 1 base, the J end by 3 bases, with 10 bases between. The CDR3 spans 15 residues. The CDR3 DNA reads as TGTGCCAGCAGTTTATTCGGGGGGCTCTACAATGAGCAGTTCTTC. This gives the protein CASSLFGGLYNEQFF.

This clonotype was seen only a few times. This rearrangement joins TRBV5-1 to TRBJ1-6; tentative D call: TRBD1 (6 bases). Germline V gives CDR1 SGHRS, CDR2 YFSETQ. This CDR3 spans 15 amino acids. With 4 bases removed from V and 10 bases from J, the gap between germline ends came to 18 bases. CDR3 nucleotides: TGCGCCAGCAGCGGAGGAACAGGGAATGCCTCACCCCTCCACTTT. It codes for CASSGGTGNASPLHF. Full variable domain (remainder filled in from reference TRBV5-1 and TRBJ1-6): KAGVTQTPRYLIKTRGQQVTLSCSPISGHRSVSWYQQTPGQGLQFLFEYFSETQRNKGNFPGRFSGRQFSNSRSEMNVSTLELGDSALYLCASSGGTGNASPLHFGNGTRLTVT.

This clonotype was seen a handful of times. This chain joins TRBV7-6 and TRBJ1-4; D ambiguous. The ends were cut back, 0 bases at V and 8 bases at J, with 19 bases in the middle. This CDR3 contains 17 residues. Germline CDR1 is SGHVS and CDR2 is FNYEAQ. The CDR3 DNA sequence: TGTGCCAGCAGCTTAGCGCTCGGGCCCTCAACGGGGGAAAAACTGTTTTTT. Protein: CASSLALGPSTGEKLFF.

In this sample, this clonotype turned up a few times. The rearrangement joins TRBV7-3 to TRBJ2-5, with 7 bases fitting TRBD2. The germline V gene encodes CDR1 SGHTA and CDR2 FQGTGA. This CDR3 region has 16 residues. J was trimmed by 4 bases and V by 2 bases; bases with no gene match: 10. The CDR3 region has the DNA TGTGCCAGCAGCTTATCCCAGGGACTACCGCGAGAGACCCAGTACTTC. Translating it yields CASSLSQGLPRETQYF.

This chain connects TRBV2 to TRBJ2-7; D unclear. The V end lost 6 bases, the J end lost 4 bases, and 10 bases lay between the germline ends. This CDR3 has 12 residues. Germline V lookup: CDR1 SNHLY, CDR2 FYNNEI. The CDR3 protein is CASSATHYEQYF. The CDR3 DNA sequence: TGTGCCAGCAGCGCGACCCATTACGAGCAGTACTTC. Full variable domain (remainder filled in from reference TRBV2 and TRBJ2-7): EPEVTQTPSHQVTQMGQEVILRCVPISNHLYFYWYRQILGQKVEFLVSFYNNEISEKSEIFDDQFSVERPDGSNFTLKIRSTKLEDSAMYFCASSATHYEQYFGPGTRLTVT.

This clonotype appeared a single time. The rearrangement uses TRBV4-2 and TRBJ1-1, with D maybe TRBD1 (5 bases). The CDR3 is made up of 15 amino acids. The V gene's germline CDR1 is LGHNA and CDR2 YNFKEQ. The germline V and J ends were trimmed by 3 bases and 4 bases, with 15 bases remaining between them. The CDR3 region is CASSQLMGLSTEAFF. CDR3 bases: TGTGCCAGCAGCCAGTTGATGGGGCTGAGCACTGAAGCTTTCTTT.

The V gene is TRBV7-2, the J gene TRBJ2-1; TRBD2 is a possible D gene (7 bases). Deletions cut 1 base from V and 10 bases from J, with 17 bases between. The germline V gene encodes CDR1 SGHTA and CDR2 FQGNSA. The CDR3 spans 15 residues. CDR3 protein: CASSLGSSGGGEQFF. The CDR3 coding sequence is TGTGCCAGCAGCTTAGGCTCTAGCGGAGGGGGGGAGCAGTTCTTC.

This clonotype was picked up one time. As DNA, the CDR3 is TGCAGTGCTACCCCCCGCGGGAGGGCTGGGGGCACAGATACGCAGTATTTT. As protein: CSATPRGRAGGTDTQYF. The gene calls are TRBV20-1 and TRBJ2-3; 9 bases match TRBD2. CDR1 and CDR2 from the germline V gene are DFQATT and SNEGSKA (reference sequence). This CDR3 is 17 amino acids long. V was pared by 4 bases and J by 1 base, with 12 bases of the junction left unmatched.

The chain employs TRBV6-2 or TRBV6-3 and TRBJ2-5, with TRBD2 matching 9 bases. V gave up 8 bases and J gave up 1 base; unmatched junction bases: 8. The CDR3 length is 15 residues. Germline V gene data show CDR1 as MNHEY and CDR2 as SVGEGT. The CDR3 region is CASEGRGGAQETQYF. The CDR3 region has the DNA TGTGCCAGCGAGGGTCGCGGGGGGGCCCAAGAGACCCAGTACTTC.

V and J are TRBV2 and TRBJ2-3, with 11 bases lining up with TRBD2. This CDR3 comprises 17 residues. Germline CDR1 is SNHLY and CDR2 is FYNNEI. Trimming cost V 4 bases and J 2 bases; bases outside gene matches: 8. The CDR3 DNA sequence: TGTGCCAGCAGTGGCCCCTTGACTAGCGGGAACACAGATACGCAGTATTTT. As protein: CASSGPLTSGNTDTQYF.

The CDR3 reads CASSPRGLVREKLFF. CDR3 nucleotide sequence: TGTGCCAGCAGTCCCAGGGGGCTGGTCCGAGAAAAACTGTTTTTT. The rearrangement joins TRBV6-1 to TRBJ1-4, with 8 bases identical to TRBD1. CDR1 is MNHNS and CDR2 is SASEGT in the germline V gene. This CDR3 is 15 amino acids long. The J segment lost 8 bases and the V segment lost 5 bases, leaving 10 bases of the junction unmatched.

This rearrangement joins TRBV9 to TRBJ2-1; tentative D call: TRBD1 (5 bases). CDR1 and CDR2 (germline): SGDLS, YYNGEE. This CDR3 contains 16 residues. Trimming shortened V by 1 base and J by 5 bases, and 16 bases separated the two germline ends. In DNA form, the CDR3 reads TGTGCCAGCAGCGTAAAAGGGGATGGGTCCCACAATGAGCAGTTCTTC. It yields the protein CASSVKGDGSHNEQFF.